These 21 T cell receptor beta chains came from one sample sequenced in a study of cytomegalovirus exposure and HLA in healthy donors. The study ran its PCR with 60 Vbeta and 13 Jbeta primers. The protocol was immunoSEQ multiplex PCR, while the TCRdb copy is restricted to in-frame clones and leaves out a portion. The table records under 130,000 clones, 10% to 15% of them present only once. The sequenced sample consisted of PBMCs. These TCRs come from a man aged 40-49 years in good health and CMV-seropositive.

The chain couples TRBV14 to TRBJ2-1; 7 positions match TRBD2. Germline V gene data show CDR1 as SGHDN and CDR2 as FVKESK. The CDR3 runs 17 residues. The V and J ends lost 1 base and 3 bases, in that order; junction bases with no gene match: 9. In DNA form, the CDR3 reads TGTGCCAGCAGCCAAGCCGGATTCGGGACTATCTACAATGAGCAGTTCTTC. Translated: CASSQAGFGTIYNEQFF.

This chain links TRBV4-1 with TRBJ2-7, with 8 bases aligning to TRBD2. This CDR3 is 14 amino acids long. J gave up 5 bases and V 1 base, and 4 bases lay outside the gene matches. Germline V gene sequence: CDR1 MGHRA, CDR2 YSYEKL. The CDR3 bases are TGCGCCAGCAGCCAAGGAGCGGGGGACGACGAGCAGTACTTC. Translation: CASSQGAGDDEQYF.

The chain carries TRBV5-1 and TRBJ2-1, with a possible D match to TRBD2 (5 bases). The CDR3 is 14 residues long. Germline-derived CDR1 and CDR2 are SGHRS and YFSETQ. Trimming took 3 bases from V and 5 from J, leaving 12 bases between them. CDR3 bases: TGCGCCAGCAGCTGGCCTGGTAGCGACAATGAGCAGTTCTTC. This translates into CASSWPGSDNEQFF.

The chain links TRBV25-1 to TRBJ2-5, with a possible D match to TRBD2 (5 bases). The CDR3 is 13 amino acids. Trimming pared 2 bases from V and 5 bases from J, leaving 9 bases between. CDR1 MGHDK and CDR2 SYGVNS come from the germline V gene. DNA of the CDR3: TGTGCCAGCAGTGAACTAGCTGGGGAGACCCAGTACTTC. Translated, it gives CASSELAGETQYF. The variable domain in full, with the rest retrieved from reference TRBV25-1 and TRBJ2-5, is EADIYQTPRYLVIGTGKKITLECSQTMGHDKMYWYQQDPGMELHLIHYSYGVNSTEKGDLSSESTVSRIRTEHFPLTLESARPSHTSQYLCASSELAGETQYFGPGTRLLVL.

This clone was counted only a few times. The rearrangement uses TRBV11-2 and TRBJ2-2, with D maybe TRBD2 (6 bases). The V gene's germline CDR1 is SGHAT and CDR2 FQNNGV. The CDR3 is 16 residues long. Trimming cost V 1 base and J 5 bases, with 14 bases left between them. CDR3 protein: CASSLVQLGRTGELFF. The DNA of the CDR3 is TGTGCCAGCAGCTTAGTTCAGTTAGGGAGGACCGGGGAGCTGTTTTTT.

J is TRBJ2-7 and V is TRBV7-2, with 8 bases fitting TRBD1. The CDR3 is made up of 18 amino acids. V was pared by 2 bases and J by 4 bases, with 16 bases of the junction left unmatched. Germline values: CDR1 SGHTA, CDR2 FQGNSA. The CDR3 bases are TGTGCCAGCAGCTTAATTTCCCCAGGGGGCGTTCTTTTTTACGAGCAGTACTTC. Encoded protein: CASSLISPGGVLFYEQYF.

This chain uses TRBV5-1 with TRBJ2-2; TRBD1 matches at 10 bases. V lost 5 bases and J lost 6; bases outside the gene matches: 7. Germline loops: CDR1 SGHRS, CDR2 YFSETQ. The CDR3 is 15 amino acids. CDR3 protein: CASSPGQGRSGELFF. The CDR3 bases are TGCGCCAGCAGTCCGGGACAGGGGAGGTCCGGGGAGCTGTTTTTT.

This clone has only a few counts. The chain couples TRBV28 to TRBJ1-4, with a possible D match to TRBD1 (6 bases). The germline gives CDR1 MDHEN, CDR2 SYDVKM. CDR3 length: 15 amino acids. V shed 6 bases and J shed 2 bases, with 13 bases lying between them. The CDR3 sequence: CASSRQTGTNEKLFF. As DNA, the CDR3 is TGTGCCAGCAGCCGACAAACAGGGACTAATGAAAAACTGTTTTTT.

Only a few counts were recorded for this clone. The chain joins TRBV7-8 to TRBJ2-1, with a possible D match to TRBD1 (5 bases). Germline V gene sequence: CDR1 SGHVS, CDR2 FQNEAQ. The ends were cut back, 5 bases at V and 9 bases at J, with 23 bases in the middle. The CDR3 extends over 16 amino acids. CDR3 nucleotides: TGTGCCAGCAGCCCCCTCCCCAGGGTTACGGGCGGTGAGCAGTTCTTC. This sequence encodes CASSPLPRVTGGEQFF.

This rearrangement joins TRBV10-2 to TRBJ2-3; D is possibly TRBD2 (6 bases). CDR1 is WSHSY and CDR2 is SAAADI in the germline V gene. Trimming removed 7 bases at V and 1 base at J, with 12 bases between. The CDR3 covers 14 residues. The CDR3 nucleotides read TGCGCCAGCAAGGCGGGGCAGGGCACAGATACGCAGTATTTT. It is translated as CASKAGQGTDTQYF.

This clone was detected ten times or more. This same CDR3 is encoded by further DNA sequences in the sample. This chain links TRBV9 with TRBJ2-1; TRBD2 matches at 8 bases. CDR1 is SGDLS and CDR2 is YYNGEE in the germline V gene. J gave up 6 bases and V 1 base, and 0 bases lay outside the gene matches. CDR3 length equals 13 residues. The CDR3 coding sequence is TGTGCCAGCAGCGTACTAGCGGGCAATGAGCAGTTCTTC. Its translation is CASSVLAGNEQFF.

In this sample, this clone turned up a few times. This same CDR3 is encoded by further DNA sequences in the sample. The V call is TRBV30, the J call TRBJ1-5, with D possibly matching TRBD1 (6 bases). Trimming took 1 base from V and 2 from J, leaving 6 bases between them. Germline values: CDR1 GTSNPN, CDR2 SVGIG (reference sequence). This CDR3 is 13 amino acids long. Written as DNA, the CDR3 is TGTGCCTGGAGTGGACAGGGCAATCAGCCCCAGCATTTT. This encodes CAWSGQGNQPQHF.

The V call is TRBV5-1, the J call TRBJ2-5; D is possibly TRBD2 (5 bases). The CDR3 is 15 amino acids. Germline CDR1 SGHRS, CDR2 YFSETQ. Between the trimmed V and J ends, which lost 4 bases and 4 bases, there was a span of 17 bases. The DNA for the CDR3 is TGCGCCAGCAGCGGCCAAGGACTTCCCGGAGAGACCCAGTACTTC. Translating gives CASSGQGLPGETQYF.

The chain is built from TRBV11-2 and TRBJ2-1, with D possibly matching TRBD2 (7 bases). CDR1 SGHAT and CDR2 FQNNGV come from the germline V gene. The length of the CDR3 is 19 residues. Between the trimmed V and J ends, which lost 3 bases and 1 base, there was a span of 22 bases. The CDR3 loop is CASSLGGGGRGNSYNEQFF. In DNA, the CDR3 is TGTGCCAGCAGCTTGGGCGGCGGGGGCCGAGGGAATTCCTACAATGAGCAGTTCTTC.

This chain connects TRBV6-1 to TRBJ2-5, with D maybe TRBD1 (6 bases). V was pared by 1 base and J by 5 bases, with 11 bases between. The CDR3 contains 14 residues. The germline gives CDR1 MNHNS, CDR2 SASEGT. The CDR3 nucleotides are TGTGCCAGCAGTGAAGGGACAGCCTGGGAGACCCAGTACTTC. Its protein is CASSEGTAWETQYF.

Of note for this clone: A read error may account for a junction end that differs from germline. The chain has TRBV7-7 and TRBJ2-1, with 8 bases aligning to TRBD2. Germline-derived CDR1 and CDR2 are SSHAT and FNYEAQ (reference sequence). This CDR3 is built from 15 residues. The DNA for the CDR3 is TGTGCTAGCAGCCCCCTAGCGGGCTCCTACAATGAGCAGTTCTTC. As protein: CASSPLAGSYNEQFF. Using reference TRBV7-7 and TRBJ2-1 for the parts outside the CDR3, the full variable domain is GAGVSQSPRYKVTKRGQDVTLRCDPISSHATLYWYQQALGQGPEFLTYFNYEAQPDKSGLPSDRFSAERPEGSISTLTIQRTEQRDSAMYRCASSPLAGSYNEQFFGPGTRLTVL.

The chain couples TRBV19 to TRBJ2-2, with 14 bases matching TRBD2. Germline CDR1 is LNHDA and CDR2 is SQIVND (reference sequence). Losses at the gene ends were 3 bases for V and 8 bases for J; bases not matched to a gene: 14. The CDR3 loop spans 19 amino acids. The CDR3 DNA reads as TGTGCCAGTAGTATGGCCCCCGGACTAGCGGGAGGACCTTTGGGGGAGCTGTTTTTT. Protein: CASSMAPGLAGGPLGELFF.

This chain uses TRBV5-1 with TRBJ2-2, with 10 bases fitting TRBD2. V lost 3 bases to trimming and J lost 3 bases; unmatched junction nucleotides: 5. The CDR3 is 16 residues long. Germline V gene data show CDR1 as SGHRS and CDR2 as YFSETQ. The CDR3 here is CASSSTTSGYTGELFF. CDR3 DNA sequence: TGCGCCAGCAGCTCCACGACTAGCGGGTACACCGGGGAGCTGTTTTTT.

The chain carries TRBV7-2 and TRBJ2-1; 12 bases line up with TRBD2. V was clipped by 5 bases and J by 4 bases; unmatched bases: 12. From germline, CDR1 is SGHTA and CDR2 FQGNSA. This CDR3 is 18 amino acids long. The DNA for the CDR3 is TGTGCCAGCAGCGGGCTAGGACTAGCGGGATTTGCTTACAATGAGCAGTTCTTC. Translating it yields CASSGLGLAGFAYNEQFF.

This clone showed up just a few times. The chain uses TRBV5-4 and TRBJ2-1; TRBD2 matches 7 bases. The CDR3 totals 13 residues. The V segment lost 3 bases and the J segment 9 bases; nucleotides outside the gene matches: 6. Germline assignment: CDR1 SGHNT and CDR2 YYREEE (reference sequence). The CDR3 region is CASSSREFGEQFF. CDR3 coding DNA: TGTGCCAGCAGCTCGCGGGAGTTTGGTGAGCAGTTCTTC.

V is TRBV13 and J is TRBJ1-1; D possibly corresponds to TRBD1 (6 bases). The CDR3 runs 15 residues. The V and J ends lost 0 bases and 5 bases respectively, with 13 bases between them. CDR1 and CDR2 from the germline V gene are PRHDT and FYEKMQ (reference sequence). The CDR3 loop is CASSLGYRERTEAFF. As DNA, the CDR3 is TGTGCCAGCAGCTTAGGCTACAGGGAGAGAACTGAAGCTTTCTTT. The complete variable domain, with remaining parts taken from reference TRBV13 and TRBJ1-1, reads AAGVIQSPRHLIKEKRETATLKCYPIPRHDTVYWYQQGPGQDPQFLISFYEKMQSDKGSIPDRFSAQQFSDYHSELNMSSLELGDSALYFCASSLGYRERTEAFFGQGTRLTVV.